The present T cell receptor beta chain was sequenced within a study of blood T cell repertoires in COVID-19. Study overall: Samples taken during acute and convalescent COVID-19 were collected in the United States, Italy and Spain. Sample material is recorded as cDNA or gDNA derived from T cells, B-cell-depleted T cells, or PBMCs.

How the authors handled the data: Quantification of nucleated cells was approximated via reference gene primer amplification. Clones were sequenced by immunoSEQ multiplex PCR, and TCRdb holds only the in-frame ones, with some missing. V, J and clone size are those of that table, while D and trimming were read from the DNA. The repertoire has around 190,000 clones, 80% to 90% of them found once; the top ten carry under 2%. Germline CDR1 MDHEN, CDR2 SYDVKM. The CDR3 extends over 13 amino acids. V shed 6 bases and J 4 bases; nucleotides not matched to a gene: 4. The material sequenced was peripheral blood. This TCR came from a man aged 18 to 29 who had recovered from COVID-19. V is TRBV28 and J is TRBJ1-1; 8 nucleotides line up with TRBD1. The CDR3 coding sequence is TGTGCCAGCAGAGGACAGGGAACCACTGAAGCTTTCTTT. It is translated as CASRGQGTTEAFF.